The 11 T cell receptor beta chains in this list originate from one sample, sequenced in a study of control samples from healthy donors and cancer patients. Method: immunoSEQ multiplex PCR; TCRdb's copy keeps in-frame clones and lacks some. The table includes about 170,000 clones, just over 90% detected once. Sequences were obtained from blood. The receptors shown here come from a woman aged 60-70 years in good health.

The chain links TRBV7-2 to TRBJ2-5, with 9 bases fitting TRBD2. The CDR3 spans 18 residues. Trimming removed 5 bases from V and 5 bases from J; junction bases left unmatched: 18. Germline CDR1 reads SGHTA; CDR2 reads FQGNSA. CDR3 region: CASSPASGGGAVLETQYF. As DNA, the CDR3 is TGTGCCAGCAGCCCCGCTTCTGGCGGGGGGGCGGTTCTGGAGACCCAGTACTTC.

This chain joins TRBV7-3 and TRBJ1-2; TRBD1 agrees at 7 bases. The CDR3 has 13 residues. J gave up 4 bases and V 5 bases, and 4 bases lay outside the gene matches. Per the germline V gene, CDR1 is SGHTA and CDR2 is FQGTGA. The CDR3 DNA sequence: TGTGCCAGCAGCGATAACAGGGGCTATGGCTACACCTTC. Translated: CASSDNRGYGYTF.

The chain employs TRBV24-1 and TRBJ2-2; TRBD2 is a possible D gene (5 bases). V was clipped by 12 bases and J by 5 bases, with 12 bases between them. The CDR3 covers 12 residues. Germline V gene sequence: CDR1 KGHDR, CDR2 SFDVKD. The CDR3 reads CAVGRGTGELFF. The CDR3 bases are TGTGCCGTCGGCCGCGGGACCGGGGAGCTGTTTTTT.

J is TRBJ1-3 and V is TRBV30; unclear D gene. V lost 0 bases and J lost 0, with 9 bases in between. CDR3 size: 15 residues. Germline lookup yields CDR1 GTSNPN and CDR2 SVGIG (reference sequence). CDR3 protein: CAWSVRMISGNTIYF. CDR3 DNA: TGTGCCTGGAGTGTACGGATGATCTCTGGAAACACCATATATTTT.

This clone came up once. The J gene is TRBJ2-7, the V gene TRBV3-1 (or the pseudogene TRBV3-2); 12 bases line up with TRBD1. This CDR3 comprises 18 residues. V lost 3 bases to trimming and J lost 5 bases; unmatched junction nucleotides: 14. Germline V gives CDR1 LGHDT, CDR2 YNNKEL (reference sequence). CDR3 sequence: CASSHGGHGDRGRHEQYF. CDR3 sequence (DNA): TGTGCCAGCAGCCATGGTGGGCACGGGGACAGGGGGCGTCACGAGCAGTACTTC.

The J gene is TRBJ2-7, the V gene TRBV6-5; weak D call: TRBD2 (6 bases). The V end was cut by 6 bases, the J end by 2 bases, with 11 bases between. The CDR3 runs 13 residues. Looked up from germline, CDR1 is MNHEY and CDR2 is SVGAGI. The CDR3 sequence: CASSRAGTYEQYF. The CDR3 bases are TGTGCCAGCAGCCGAGCGGGTACCTACGAGCAGTACTTC.

The CDR3 sequence is CASSDQGVADTQYF. For the CDR3, the DNA is TGTGCCAGCAGTGATCAGGGAGTGGCAGATACGCAGTATTTT. The rearrangement joins TRBV2 to TRBJ2-3, with D tentatively TRBD1 or TRBD2 (5 bases each). Germline lookup yields CDR1 SNHLY and CDR2 FYNNEI. The V end was cut by 3 bases, the J end by 4 bases, with 11 bases between. The CDR3 loop spans 14 amino acids.

The chain has TRBV5-1 and TRBJ2-5, with 10 bases aligning to TRBD1. This CDR3 is 15 amino acids long. The germline gives CDR1 SGHRS, CDR2 YFSETQ. The V gene end was trimmed by 3 bases and the J gene end by 3 bases; junction bases not matched to a gene: 5. The CDR3 bases are TGCGCCAGCAGCTCAACCGGGACAGGGGAAGAGACCCAGTACTTC. It translates to CASSSTGTGEETQYF.

In DNA, the CDR3 is TGTGCCAGTCACGCAGGGGGCCGAGTAGATACGCAGTATTTT. Translating it yields CASHAGGRVDTQYF. The chain is built from TRBV5-6 and TRBJ2-3, with 8 bases fitting TRBD1. The germline gives CDR1 SGHDT, CDR2 YYEEEE. This CDR3 is 14 amino acids long. The trim removed 8 bases at V and 5 bases at J, leaving 10 bases unmatched. Based on the CDR3 plus reference TRBV5-6 and TRBJ2-3, the full variable domain is DAGVTQSPTHLIKTRGQQVTLRCSPKSGHDTVSWYQQALGQGPQFIFQYYEEEERQRGNFPDRFSGHQFPNYSSELNVNALLLGDSALYLCASHAGGRVDTQYFGPGTRLTVL.

This chain connects TRBV2 to TRBJ1-2; maybe TRBD1 (6 bases). The CDR3 consists of 14 residues. V dropped 3 bases and J dropped 8 bases, with 16 bases sitting between them. The germline gives CDR1 SNHLY, CDR2 FYNNEI. The CDR3 loop is CASSDRRTVLGYTF. CDR3 DNA sequence: TGTGCCAGCAGTGATCGTAGGACAGTACTCGGCTACACCTTC.

The gene calls are TRBV11-2 and TRBJ2-7; perhaps TRBD2 as D (6 bases). The CDR3 contains 13 residues. The V and J ends lost 1 base and 3 bases respectively, with 7 bases between them. Germline V gene lookup returns CDR1 SGHAT and CDR2 FQNNGV. The CDR3: CASSLAGDYEQYF. The DNA for the CDR3 is TGTGCCAGCAGCTTAGCGGGGGACTACGAGCAGTACTTC.